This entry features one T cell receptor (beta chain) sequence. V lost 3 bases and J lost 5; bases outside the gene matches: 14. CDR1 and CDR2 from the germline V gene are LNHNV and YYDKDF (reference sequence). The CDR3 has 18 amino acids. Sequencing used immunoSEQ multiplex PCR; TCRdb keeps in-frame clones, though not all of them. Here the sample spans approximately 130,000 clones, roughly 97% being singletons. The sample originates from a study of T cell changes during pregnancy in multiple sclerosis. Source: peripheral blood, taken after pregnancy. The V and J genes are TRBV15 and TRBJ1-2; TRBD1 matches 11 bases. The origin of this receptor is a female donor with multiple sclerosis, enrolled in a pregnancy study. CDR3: CATSRDPGQGVAGYGYTF. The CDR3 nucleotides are TGTGCCACCAGCAGGGATCCGGGACAGGGGGTGGCTGGGTATGGCTACACCTTC.